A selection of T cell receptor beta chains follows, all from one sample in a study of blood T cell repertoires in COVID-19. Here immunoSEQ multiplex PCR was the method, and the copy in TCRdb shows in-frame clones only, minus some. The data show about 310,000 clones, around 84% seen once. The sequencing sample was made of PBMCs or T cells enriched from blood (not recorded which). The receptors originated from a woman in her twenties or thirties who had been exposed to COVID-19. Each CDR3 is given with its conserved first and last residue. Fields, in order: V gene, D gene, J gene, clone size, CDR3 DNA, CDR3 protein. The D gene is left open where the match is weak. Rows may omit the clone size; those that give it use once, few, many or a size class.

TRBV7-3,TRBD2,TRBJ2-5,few,TGTGCCAGCAGCCGAAGGGAGGGAGAGACCCAGTACTTC,CASSRREGETQYF
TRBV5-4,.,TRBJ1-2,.,TGTGCCAGCAGCCCAACAAACAGGGATCGCGTCTATGGCTACACCTTC,CASSPTNRDRVYGYTF
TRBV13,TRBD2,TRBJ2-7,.,TGTGCCAGCAGCTTAGGCCTCAGGGCTAGCGGGAGAACCTTCTATGAGCAGTACTTC,CASSLGLRASGRTFYEQYF
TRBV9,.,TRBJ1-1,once,TGTGCCAGCAGCGACGACAGTGGATTCGGCACTGAAGCTTTCTTT,CASSDDSGFGTEAFF
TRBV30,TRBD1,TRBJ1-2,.,TGTGCCTGGAGTTCTCCGGGACAGGGGGGCTATGGCTACACCTTC,CAWSSPGQGGYGYTF
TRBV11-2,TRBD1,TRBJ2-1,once,TGTGCCAGCAGCTTGCCCTACCTGGACAGGGCAAGCTCCTACAATGAGCAGTTCTTC,CASSLPYLDRASSYNEQFF
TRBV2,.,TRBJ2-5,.,TGTGCCAGCAGTGAGTGGCGGGCTCAAGAGACCCAGTACTTC,CASSEWRAQETQYF
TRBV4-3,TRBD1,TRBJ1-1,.,TGCGCCAGCAGCCAAGGGGGGGACAGCCCGGCGGCTTTCTTT,CASSQGGDSPAAFF
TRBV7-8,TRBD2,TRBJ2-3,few,TGTGCCAGCAGCTTCGGTGCGGGAGGGCCTCCAGATACGCAGTATTTT,CASSFGAGGPPDTQYF
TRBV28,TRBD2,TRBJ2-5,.,TGTGCCAGCAGTACCAAGCGGGGGGGCCTCGAGACCCAGTACTTC,CASSTKRGGLETQYF
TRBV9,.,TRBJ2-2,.,TGTGCCAGCAGCCCGTCAGCGGAGGCTCACACCGGGGAGCTGTTTTTT,CASSPSAEAHTGELFF
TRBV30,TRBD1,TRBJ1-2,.,TGTGCCTGGAGTGCGCGGACAGGGGGCTTTGGTGGCTACACCTTC,CAWSARTGGFGGYTF
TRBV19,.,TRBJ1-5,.,TGTGCCAGTAGGAGGGAGGTTAATCAGCCCCAGCATTTT,CASRREVNQPQHF
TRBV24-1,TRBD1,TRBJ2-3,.,TGTGCCACCACCGCCGGGACAGGGTCCACAGATACGCAGTATTTT,CATTAGTGSTDTQYF
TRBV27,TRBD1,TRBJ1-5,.,TGTGCCAGCAGTTCCTTCGACAGGGATAGCAATCAGCCCCAGCATTTT,CASSSFDRDSNQPQHF
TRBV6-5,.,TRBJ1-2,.,TGTGCCAGCAGTTATAACAGCAACTATGGCTACACCTTC,CASSYNSNYGYTF
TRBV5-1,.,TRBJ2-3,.,TGCGCCAGCAGCCAGAGACAGACAGATACGCAGTATTTT,CASSQRQTDTQYF
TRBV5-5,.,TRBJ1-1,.,TGTGCCAGCAGCTTGACTCGGAGGGAATCTTTCTTT,CASSLTRRESFF